These 26 T cell receptor beta chains were sequenced from one sample in a study of OX40 agonist ivuxolimab in advanced cancers. Receptors were amplified or captured by the immunoSEQ multiplex PCR assay. In its TCRdb copy, this immuneACCESS table keeps in-frame sequences only and misses some clones. Where compared with another copy, unresolved V genes explain less than half of these, and the others have no known cause. A total of around 100,000 clones appear in this sample, 90% to 97% of them only once. 2% to 2.5% of the sample comes from the top ten. The sample was CD4+ or CD8+ T cells sorted from blood, taken in a trial of the OX40 agonist ivuxolimab. All receptors derive from an adult with an advanced solid tumor such as melanoma, head and neck, liver or kidney cancer.

The J gene is TRBJ2-7, the V gene TRBV7-9; 8 bases agree with TRBD1. CDR1 is SEHNR, CDR2 FQNEAQ, per germline (reference sequence). This CDR3 contains 18 residues. V lost 5 bases to trimming and J lost 0 bases; unmatched junction nucleotides: 15. The CDR3 here is CASSPTLPGQGSSYEQYF. CDR3 nucleotides: TGTGCCAGCAGCCCTACTCTGCCCGGACAGGGAAGCTCCTACGAGCAGTACTTC.

This chain connects TRBV23-1 to TRBJ1-6; 11 nucleotides match TRBD1. TRBV23-1 is an ORF for which the function is uncertain. Trimming removed 6 bases from V and 10 bases from J; junction bases left unmatched: 5. The CDR3 has 14 residues. As DNA, the CDR3 is TGCGCCAGCAGGGACAGGGGGCGTTGGTCACCCCTCCACTTT. Protein sequence: CASRDRGRWSPLHF.

CDR3 residues: CASSTSGTGPEAFF. In DNA form, the CDR3 reads TGCGCCAGCAGCACCTCCGGGACAGGGCCTGAAGCTTTCTTT. The chain joins TRBV4-1 to TRBJ1-1; 9 bases line up with TRBD1. The germline V gene has CDR1 MGHRA and CDR2 YSYEKL. This CDR3 region has 14 residues. J was trimmed by 6 bases and V by 5 bases; bases with no gene match: 7.

This chain connects TRBV27 to TRBJ1-1; D is unclear. The CDR3 is made up of 13 amino acids. The germline gives CDR1 MNHEY, CDR2 SMNVEV (reference sequence). V gave up 2 bases and J gave up 6 bases, with 10 bases separating them. The CDR3 bases are TGTGCCAGCAGTTTAGCTGGAGGCGCTGAAGCTTTCTTT. It translates to CASSLAGGAEAFF.

This chain connects TRBV28 to TRBJ2-7, with 7 bases aligning to TRBD1. Germline CDR1 is MDHEN and CDR2 is SYDVKM. The V and J ends lost 5 bases and 1 base, in that order; junction bases with no gene match: 8. The CDR3 covers 15 residues. CDR3 protein: CASSLTGTVSYEQYF. The CDR3 DNA reads as TGTGCCAGCAGTCTAACCGGGACAGTTTCCTACGAGCAGTACTTC.

The V call is TRBV28, the J call TRBJ1-3, with D hard to call. V was trimmed by 1 base and J by 0 bases, leaving 10 bases between them. CDR3 length equals 16 residues. In germline, CDR1 is MDHEN, CDR2 SYDVKM. In DNA form, the CDR3 reads TGTGCCAGCAGTTTATTGGGCAGCCTCTCTGGAAACACCATATATTTT. Amino acids: CASSLLGSLSGNTIYF.

J is TRBJ1-1 and V is TRBV4-2; 10 bases are a match to TRBD1. The CDR3 length is 16 residues. Trimming cost V 0 bases and J 4 bases; bases outside gene matches: 5. From germline, CDR1 is LGHNA and CDR2 YNFKEQ. The CDR3 region is CASSQDFGQGGTEAFF. In nucleotides, the CDR3 is TGTGCCAGCAGCCAAGATTTCGGACAGGGGGGCACTGAAGCTTTCTTT.

This clone has just one count. The V call is TRBV19, the J call TRBJ2-7; weak D call: TRBD2 (5 bases). Germline V gene data show CDR1 as LNHDA and CDR2 as SQIVND (reference sequence). The V end lost 4 bases, the J end lost 3 bases, and 16 bases lay between the germline ends. This CDR3 is 15 amino acids long. The CDR3 spells CASSTGLGSLYEQYF. CDR3 nucleotides: TGTGCCAGTAGTACCGGACTGGGATCCCTCTACGAGCAGTACTTC.

The gene calls are TRBV4-2 and TRBJ2-3, with a weak D call TRBD2 (6 bases). V dropped 0 bases and J dropped 4 bases, with 8 bases sitting between them. The CDR3 runs 14 residues. Germline CDR1 LGHNA, CDR2 YNFKEQ. The CDR3 sequence is CASSQDPGADTQYF. In nucleotides, the CDR3 is TGTGCCAGCAGCCAAGATCCGGGAGCAGATACGCAGTATTTT.

This chain links TRBV11-2 with TRBJ1-1, with D possibly being TRBD1 (5 bases). The CDR3 spans 13 residues. V was trimmed by 6 bases and J by 4 bases, leaving 12 bases between them. Looked up from germline, CDR1 is SGHAT and CDR2 is FQNNGV. CDR3: CASRPPGTTEAFF. The CDR3 DNA sequence: TGTGCCAGCAGACCACCCGGGACCACTGAAGCTTTCTTT.

This chain links TRBV11-2 with TRBJ1-4, with TRBD1 as a possible D gene (6 bases). Germline lookup yields CDR1 SGHAT and CDR2 FQNNGV. V was cut by 4 bases and J by 7 bases, with 16 bases left in between. CDR3 length equals 15 residues. The CDR3, as DNA: TGTGCCAGCAGCTCTAACAGGGCGTGGAGTGAAAAACTGTTTTTT. The encoded protein is CASSSNRAWSEKLFF.

J is TRBJ2-2 and V is TRBV4-2, with TRBD2 matching over 11 bases. The CDR3 has 17 amino acids. Germline V gene data show CDR1 as LGHNA and CDR2 as YNFKEQ. V dropped 2 bases and J dropped 3; count of bases not matched to a gene: 5. Written as DNA, the CDR3 is TGTGCCAGCAGCCAATTAGCGGGGGGGAGATACACCGGGGAGCTGTTTTTT. This sequence encodes CASSQLAGGRYTGELFF.

The rearrangement joins TRBV4-3 to TRBJ2-7, with D possibly being TRBD2 (5 bases). Looked up from germline, CDR1 is LGHNA and CDR2 is YSLEER. The CDR3 runs 15 residues. Trimming removed 0 bases from V and 6 bases from J, with 15 bases in between. The DNA of the CDR3 is TGCGCCAGCAGCCAAGATAGGTCGGGGATCGCCGAGCAGTACTTC. Encoded protein: CASSQDRSGIAEQYF.

With regard to this clone: An end of the junction differs from the germline gene, which may be a read error. The gene calls are TRBV7-9 and TRBJ2-7; D is ambiguous. CDR3 length: 13 residues. Germline-derived CDR1 and CDR2 are SEHNR and FQNEAQ (reference sequence). Here the CDR3 reads CASSPRTSYEQYF. The CDR3 DNA is TGCGCCAGCAGCCCCCGCACCTCCTACGAGCAGTACTTC. Full variable domain (missing parts from reference TRBV7-9 and TRBJ2-7): DTGVSQNPRHKITKRGQNVTFRCDPISEHNRLYWYRQTLGQGPEFLTYFQNEAQLEKSRLLSDRFSAERPKGSFSTLEIQRTEQGDSAMYLCASSPRTSYEQYFGPGTRLTVT.

J is TRBJ2-7 and V is TRBV7-9, with 7 bases aligning to TRBD1. Germline trimming cut 3 bases from V and 1 base from J; bases unmatched to any gene: 15. CDR1 and CDR2 (germline): SEHNR, FQNEAQ (reference sequence). CDR3 length equals 18 residues. DNA for the CDR3: TGTGCCAGCAGCTTGACAGGGTCCTCGGGCCGGTCTTCCTACGAGCAGTACTTC. This sequence encodes CASSLTGSSGRSSYEQYF.

The chain combines TRBV7-3 with TRBJ2-2; D gene ambiguous. Trimming removed 5 bases from V and 6 bases from J, with 16 bases in between. Germline assignment: CDR1 SGHTA and CDR2 FQGTGA. This CDR3 contains 15 residues. The CDR3 is CASSPAKPFAGELFF. The CDR3 DNA follows: TGTGCCAGCAGCCCAGCCAAACCGTTTGCCGGGGAGCTGTTTTTT.

The chain couples TRBV29-1 to TRBJ1-2; D unclear. Germline assignment: CDR1 SQVTM and CDR2 ANQGSEA. V lost 7 bases and J lost 3, with 12 bases in between. The CDR3 is 12 residues long. As DNA, the CDR3 is TGCAGCGCCCGGACGGAAGACTATGGCTACACCTTC. It codes for CSARTEDYGYTF.

The chain carries TRBV28 and TRBJ2-7; D could derive from TRBD1 or TRBD2 (5 bases each). CDR1 is MDHEN and CDR2 is SYDVKM in the germline V gene. With 8 bases removed from V and 3 bases from J, the gap between germline ends came to 14 bases. The CDR3 length is 13 residues. In DNA, the CDR3 is TGTGCCAGCCGAGAGGGGAAAAACTACGAGCAGTACTTC. The encoded protein is CASREGKNYEQYF.

The chain recombines TRBV5-1 with TRBJ1-1; D is ambiguous. CDR1 SGHRS and CDR2 YFSETQ come from the germline V gene. The V end was cut by 2 bases, the J end by 0 bases, with 11 bases between. The CDR3 runs 15 residues. CDR3 nucleotide sequence: TGCGCCAGCAGCTTCGATACGGCCTTGAACACTGAAGCTTTCTTT. It codes for CASSFDTALNTEAFF.

The J gene is TRBJ1-2, the V gene TRBV19; D may be TRBD1 (6 bases). V lost 5 bases to trimming and J lost 3 bases, with 13 bases between them. The length of the CDR3 is 14 residues. Germline V gives CDR1 LNHDA, CDR2 SQIVND (reference sequence). The chain's CDR3 is CASSGAGAYYGYTF. The CDR3 DNA is TGTGCCAGTAGTGGGGCGGGGGCGTACTATGGCTACACCTTC.

The chain links TRBV6-5 to TRBJ1-1; D may be TRBD1 (5 bases). The germline V gene has CDR1 MNHEY and CDR2 SVGAGI. V was cut by 2 bases and J by 4 bases, with 8 bases left in between. The CDR3 has 13 residues. This chain's CDR3 is CASSYAGGTEAFF. The CDR3 region has the DNA TGTGCCAGCAGTTACGCGGGGGGCACTGAAGCTTTCTTT.

The chain joins TRBV28 to TRBJ2-7; tentative D call: TRBD2 (5 bases). V shed 7 bases and J shed 0 bases, with 7 bases lying between them. In germline, CDR1 is MDHEN, CDR2 SYDVKM. The CDR3 covers 12 residues. CDR3 loop: CASIGSSYEQYF. The CDR3 nucleotides are TGTGCCAGCATTGGGAGCTCCTACGAGCAGTACTTC.

This chain uses TRBV5-4 with TRBJ2-6, with D perhaps matching TRBD1 (5 bases). V lost 4 bases and J lost 3, with 11 bases in between. Germline V gene lookup returns CDR1 SGHNT and CDR2 YYREEE (reference sequence). This CDR3 contains 15 residues. The CDR3 loop is CASSVQGGGANVLTF. In nucleotides, the CDR3 is TGTGCCAGCAGCGTGCAGGGCGGTGGGGCCAACGTCCTGACTTTC. Together with reference TRBV5-4 and TRBJ2-6, the CDR3 gives the full variable domain: ETGVTQSPTHLIKTRGQQVTLRCSSQSGHNTVSWYQQALGQGPQFIFQYYREEENGRGNFPPRFSGLQFPNYSSELNVNALELDDSALYLCASSVQGGGANVLTFGAGSRLTVL.

The J gene is TRBJ2-5, the V gene TRBV6-5; D is possibly TRBD1 (6 bases). The CDR3 runs to 14 residues. Trimming shortened V by 0 bases and J by 4 bases, and 9 bases separated the two germline ends. Germline V lookup: CDR1 MNHEY, CDR2 SVGAGI. CDR3 residues: CASSYSIGGETQYF. CDR3 in DNA: TGTGCCAGCAGTTACTCGATAGGGGGAGAGACCCAGTACTTC.

The V and J genes are TRBV5-1 and TRBJ2-7; 11 nucleotides line up with TRBD2. The CDR3 has 15 residues. CDR1 and CDR2 (germline): SGHRS, YFSETQ. With 4 bases clipped from V and 3 bases from J, the junction kept 6 bases outside the gene matches. DNA of the CDR3: TGCGCCAGCAGCCCCCTAGCGGGAGGAAGCTACGAGCAGTACTTC. This codes for CASSPLAGGSYEQYF.

The J gene is TRBJ2-1, the V gene TRBV19; D call uncertain. CDR3 length: 15 residues. Between the trimmed V and J ends, which lost 3 bases and 0 bases, there was a span of 9 bases. In germline, CDR1 is LNHDA, CDR2 SQIVND (reference sequence). The CDR3 DNA reads as TGTGCCAGTAGTATTGGCTTGAGCTCCTACAATGAGCAGTTCTTC. This gives the protein CASSIGLSSYNEQFF. Complete variable domain (other parts from reference TRBV19 and TRBJ2-1): DGGITQSPKYLFRKEGQNVTLSCEQNLNHDAMYWYRQDPGQGLRLIYYSQIVNDFQKGDIAEGYSVSREKKESFPLTVTSAQKNPTAFYLCASSIGLSSYNEQFFGPGTRLTVL.